This entry lists 32 T cell receptor beta chains sequenced from one sample in a study of shared T cell receptors in the human thymus. The method was immunoSEQ multiplex PCR; TCRdb's version includes in-frame clones alone and lacks a portion of them. The sample lists some 640,000 clones, 70% to 90% occurring once. The sample was also linked to a second study, of human thymus T cells.

The sample consisted of thymocytes. These receptors were collected from a boy under two years old with a congenital heart defect.

The chain recombines TRBV29-1 with TRBJ2-2, with D tentatively TRBD1 (6 bases). The CDR3 loop spans 13 amino acids. Germline CDR1 SQVTM, CDR2 ANQGSEA. Trimming removed 5 bases from V and 6 bases from J, with 13 bases in between. The CDR3 DNA reads TGCAGCGTTTTCGCAGGGGCGGCCGGGGAGCTGTTTTTT. This sequence encodes CSVFAGAAGELFF.

The chain employs TRBV7-9 and TRBJ1-2; maybe TRBD1 (5 bases). Germline CDR1 is SEHNR and CDR2 is FQNEAQ (reference sequence). V was shortened by 1 base and J by 4 bases, with 10 bases between the two germline ends. The CDR3 is 14 residues long. Here the CDR3 DNA reads TGTGCCAGCAGCTTAGGACAGCCTATCTATGGCTACACCTTC. Its translation is CASSLGQPIYGYTF.

V usage is TRBV2 and J usage is TRBJ2-3; 9 positions agree with TRBD2. Germline V gives CDR1 SNHLY, CDR2 FYNNEI. The V and J ends lost 4 bases and 6 bases, in that order; junction bases with no gene match: 11. This CDR3 is built from 16 residues. The CDR3, as DNA: TGTGCCAGCAGTGTTTACTGGACTAGCGTTGTGGATACGCAGTATTTT. Translating it yields CASSVYWTSVVDTQYF.

This clone occurred once. The chain couples TRBV28 to TRBJ1-1; possible D gene TRBD1, 5 bases. The CDR3 consists of 14 residues. The germline CDR1 and CDR2 sequences are MDHEN and SYDVKM. Deletions cut 2 bases from V and 4 bases from J, with 11 bases between. The CDR3 bases are TGTGCCAGCAGTTTACAGGGACTATTCACTGAAGCTTTCTTT. The encoded protein is CASSLQGLFTEAFF.

The gene calls are TRBV28 and TRBJ2-7; D is perhaps TRBD2 (5 bases). The V gene lost 3 bases and the J gene lost 7 bases, with 13 bases spanning the gap. The V gene's germline CDR1 is MDHEN and CDR2 SYDVKM. The CDR3 consists of 13 residues. CDR3 DNA: TGTGCCAGCAGTTTTAGGAGGATCTCTGAGCAGTACTTC. Protein product: CASSFRRISEQYF.

This clone was seen only once. V gene TRBV5-1 combines with J gene TRBJ2-5, with 9 bases fitting TRBD1. The CDR3 spans 22 residues. With V trimmed by 0 bases and J by 0 bases, 21 bases remained unmatched. CDR1 and CDR2 (germline): SGHRS, YFSETQ. CDR3 DNA sequence: TGCGCCAGCAGCTTGGCGGGCAGGGGGCGGCGAGGACAGGGGCCCCACCAAGAGACCCAGTACTTC. Its protein product is CASSLAGRGRRGQGPHQETQYF.

CDR3 amino acids: CASSQALGQTNRSGNTIYF. Written as DNA, the CDR3 is TGCGCCAGCAGCCAAGCACTAGGACAGACAAACCGCTCTGGAAACACCATATATTTT. The chain joins TRBV4-1 to TRBJ1-3; a weak D match, TRBD1 (6 bases). Germline V gene data show CDR1 as MGHRA and CDR2 as YSYEKL. Trimming removed 1 base at V and 0 bases at J, with 19 bases between. This CDR3 is 19 amino acids long.

V gene TRBV6-5 combines with J gene TRBJ1-2, with D perhaps TRBD1 (6 bases). The germline gives CDR1 MNHEY, CDR2 SVGAGI. The CDR3 contains 11 residues. V shed 6 bases and J shed 6 bases, with 8 bases lying between them. The CDR3 loop reads CASRHRDGYTF. CDR3 nucleotides: TGTGCCAGCAGACACAGGGATGGCTACACCTTC.

J is TRBJ1-5 and V is TRBV6-1; D is uncertain. Trimming left V 6 bases short and J 0 bases short, with 12 bases between. The germline V gene has CDR1 MNHNS and CDR2 SASEGT. The CDR3 is 15 residues long. The CDR3 here is CASRMRVFSNQPQHF. CDR3 DNA sequence: TGTGCCAGCAGAATGAGAGTTTTTAGCAATCAGCCCCAGCATTTT.

The V and J genes are TRBV10-3 and TRBJ2-3; D might be TRBD2 (6 bases). Looked up from germline, CDR1 is ENHRY and CDR2 is SYGVKD. The CDR3 spans 17 residues. V was cut by 4 bases and J by 2 bases, with 19 bases left in between. The CDR3 is CAISGATTGLYTDTQYF. As DNA, the CDR3 is TGTGCCATCAGTGGGGCCACAACGGGACTCTACACAGATACGCAGTATTTT.

This clone has just a few counts. The chain joins TRBV5-5 to TRBJ2-7; a weak D match, TRBD1 (5 bases). This CDR3 region has 13 residues. The V gene lost 3 bases and the J gene lost 2 bases, with 9 bases spanning the gap. Germline CDR1 SGHKS, CDR2 YYEKEE (reference sequence). The CDR3 nucleotides read TGTGCCAGCAGCTCCCAGGGCCCCTACGAGCAGTACTTC. As protein: CASSSQGPYEQYF.

The rearrangement joins TRBV28 to TRBJ1-5; 8 bases are shared with TRBD1. The length of the CDR3 is 18 residues. Germline assignment: CDR1 MDHEN and CDR2 SYDVKM. V was pared by 6 bases and J by 5 bases, with 18 bases of the junction left unmatched. DNA of the CDR3: TGTGCCAGCAGCAATCCAACCCCAGGGCAGGGGGCGTATCAGCCCCAGCATTTT. Amino acids: CASSNPTPGQGAYQPQHF.

This clone is a singleton in its sample. The genes are TRBV4-1 and TRBJ2-3, with 9 bases that match TRBD2. The CDR3 has 15 amino acids. J gave up 8 bases and V 2 bases, and 8 bases lay outside the gene matches. Germline V lookup: CDR1 MGHRA, CDR2 YSYEKL. The CDR3 loop reads CASSQQLAGEATQYF. The CDR3 DNA reads as TGCGCCAGCAGCCAACAACTAGCGGGTGAGGCTACGCAGTATTTT.

The V call is TRBV5-1, the J call TRBJ2-2; 7 bases fit TRBD1. J was trimmed by 0 bases and V by 2 bases; bases with no gene match: 10. CDR3 length: 18 amino acids. The germline gives CDR1 SGHRS, CDR2 YFSETQ. CDR3 sequence: CASSLSAEQGPNTGELFF. For the CDR3, the DNA is TGCGCCAGCAGCTTATCTGCGGAACAGGGGCCGAACACCGGGGAGCTGTTTTTT.

The J gene is TRBJ1-5, the V gene TRBV6-1; D might be TRBD1 (5 bases). The CDR3 runs 13 residues. CDR1 is MNHNS and CDR2 is SASEGT in the germline V gene. V lost 6 bases, J lost 5 bases, and 11 bases lay in between. The CDR3 bases are TGTGCCAGCAGCCACTTGGGGCATCAGCCCCAGCATTTT. Translating it yields CASSHLGHQPQHF.

The rearrangement joins TRBV11-2 to TRBJ2-3, with 11 bases fitting TRBD2. This CDR3 comprises 17 residues. J was trimmed by 2 bases and V by 5 bases; bases with no gene match: 9. Germline V lookup: CDR1 SGHAT, CDR2 FQNNGV. CDR3 sequence reads: CASSVSGRGLHTDTQYF. The CDR3, as DNA: TGTGCCAGCAGCGTTAGCGGGAGGGGCCTCCACACAGATACGCAGTATTTT.

The chain has TRBV7-8 and TRBJ1-5, with a weak D call TRBD1 (6 bases). The CDR3 has 16 residues. Germline V gene data show CDR1 as SGHVS and CDR2 as FQNEAQ. V was clipped by 1 base and J by 7 bases, with 17 bases between them. The CDR3 loop is CASSLERGQGHQPQHF. CDR3 in DNA: TGTGCCAGCAGCTTAGAACGAGGGCAGGGGCACCAGCCCCAGCATTTT.

The gene calls are TRBV15 and TRBJ1-4, with 7 bases identical to TRBD1. V shed 3 bases and J 2 bases; nucleotides not matched to a gene: 0. Germline loops: CDR1 LNHNV, CDR2 YYDKDF (reference sequence). The CDR3 loop spans 14 amino acids. CDR3 region: CATSRGQTNEKLFF. DNA for the CDR3: TGTGCCACCAGCAGGGGACAGACTAATGAAAAACTGTTTTTT.

The V gene is TRBV28, the J gene TRBJ2-5, with 11 bases identical to TRBD2. Per the germline V gene, CDR1 is MDHEN and CDR2 is SYDVKM. V gave up 2 bases and J gave up 1 base; unmatched junction bases: 9. There are 18 residues in the CDR3. In nucleotides, the CDR3 is TGTGCCAGCAGTTTACGAAATCTAGCGGGGGGCCGCCAAGAGACCCAGTACTTC. Protein: CASSLRNLAGGRQETQYF.

V usage is TRBV15 and J usage is TRBJ1-2; perhaps TRBD1 as D (5 bases). In germline, CDR1 is LNHNV, CDR2 YYDKDF (reference sequence). The CDR3 has 17 residues. V gave up 0 bases and J gave up 4 bases, with 18 bases separating them. CDR3 DNA sequence: TGTGCCACCAGCAGAGATAGGGAGGGGAATACGGCCTATGGCTACACCTTC. Residues: CATSRDREGNTAYGYTF.

The chain joins TRBV7-9 to TRBJ2-5; 8 bases line up with TRBD1. The DNA end lines up better with TRBJ2-7; the J call may be wrong. Per germline, CDR1 SEHNR and CDR2 FQNEAQ (reference sequence). The CDR3 covers 14 residues. This CDR3 reads CASSHGQGNYEQYF. The CDR3 region has the DNA TGTGCCAGCAGCCACGGACAGGGAAACTACGAGCAGTACTTC.

The chain has TRBV6-5 and TRBJ2-1; 10 bases are shared with TRBD2. CDR3 length equals 15 residues. CDR1 and CDR2 (germline): MNHEY, SVGAGI. V was pared by 8 bases and J by 3 bases, with 7 bases of the junction left unmatched. DNA for the CDR3: TGTGCCAGCGGCCAGCGGGGGGGCTTCTACAATGAGCAGTTCTTC. This translates into CASGQRGGFYNEQFF.

This rearrangement joins TRBV10-3 to TRBJ2-1, with D possibly matching TRBD1 (6 bases). Trimming pared 9 bases from V and 3 bases from J, leaving 15 bases between. The CDR3 covers 14 residues. Per germline, CDR1 ENHRY and CDR2 SYGVKD. This CDR3 reads CAMKQGWGYNEQFF. The CDR3 DNA reads as TGTGCCATGAAACAGGGATGGGGCTACAATGAGCAGTTCTTC.

The V and J genes are TRBV5-4 and TRBJ2-3, with 7 nucleotides matching TRBD2. The trim removed 0 bases at V and 3 bases at J, leaving 7 bases unmatched. Germline CDR1 is SGHNT and CDR2 is YYREEE (reference sequence). This CDR3 is 16 amino acids long. The DNA for the CDR3 is TGTGCCAGCAGCTTGGCGGATAGCGGGCTTACAGATACGCAGTATTTT. Amino acids: CASSLADSGLTDTQYF.

The chain carries TRBV6-5 and TRBJ1-2, with 12 bases matching TRBD1. Germline V gene lookup returns CDR1 MNHEY and CDR2 SVGAGI. V shed 4 bases, J shed 3 bases, and the junction held 6 bases outside the gene matches. The CDR3 extends over 16 amino acids. The CDR3 nucleotides are TGTGCCAGCAGTTCATCCGGGACAGGGGGCTACTATGGCTACACCTTC. Translation: CASSSSGTGGYYGYTF.

This clone was recorded once. The chain has TRBV12-5 and TRBJ2-7, with 8 bases identical to TRBD1. V lost 4 bases to trimming and J lost 2 bases; unmatched junction nucleotides: 16. CDR1 LGHNT and CDR2 FRNRAP come from the germline V gene. The CDR3 spans 18 residues. The CDR3 is CASGSPGGEWGRAYEQYF. CDR3 DNA sequence: TGTGCTAGTGGTTCCCCAGGGGGCGAGTGGGGCAGGGCCTACGAGCAGTACTTC.

This clone was seen more than once but under ten times. V is TRBV25-1 and J is TRBJ2-7; a possible D gene is TRBD1 (6 bases). Germline CDR1 and CDR2: MGHDK and SYGVNS. This CDR3 is 13 amino acids long. V was trimmed by 7 bases and J by 0 bases, leaving 10 bases between them. CDR3 bases: TGTGCCAGCAAGCAGGGGAGCTCCTACGAGCAGTACTTC. Translated: CASKQGSSYEQYF.

The chain employs TRBV6-5 and TRBJ2-5; D is possibly TRBD2 (7 bases). Between the trimmed V and J ends, which lost 5 bases and 4 bases, there was a span of 17 bases. Germline V CDR1 and CDR2: MNHEY, SVGAGI. This CDR3 spans 15 amino acids. The CDR3 spells CASSRIARGPETQYF. The DNA of the CDR3 is TGTGCCAGCAGTAGGATCGCGCGGGGGCCAGAGACCCAGTACTTC.

V is TRBV21-1 and J is TRBJ1-2; TRBD1 reflects the table's D call only, with no check against the DNA. TRBV21-1 is classified as a pseudogene. The CDR3 is made up of 17 amino acids. The CDR3 reads CASSRHGQTRSAYGYTF. The CDR3, as DNA: TGTGCCAGCAGCAGACACGGCCAAACCCGCTCAGCCTATGGCTACACCTTC.

This chain joins TRBV15 and TRBJ1-2; 10 bases agree with TRBD1. This CDR3 region has 14 residues. V shed 5 bases and J 7 bases; nucleotides not matched to a gene: 7. Germline V lookup: CDR1 LNHNV, CDR2 YYDKDF (reference sequence). The CDR3 DNA sequence: TGTGCCACCAGCGTCGGGACAGGGGATTTTGGCTACACCTTC. Protein product: CATSVGTGDFGYTF.

The chain has TRBV27 and TRBJ2-3; possibly TRBD1 for D (5 bases). The CDR3 length is 15 residues. CDR1 is MNHEY and CDR2 is SMNVEV in the germline V gene (reference sequence). Deletions cut 1 base from V and 6 bases from J, with 14 bases between. CDR3 bases: TGTGCCAGCAGTTTATTGGGCAGGGTAGAGGATACGCAGTATTTT. This gives the protein CASSLLGRVEDTQYF.

V is TRBV27 and J is TRBJ2-2; the D is unclear. CDR3 length: 12 amino acids. V lost 8 bases and J 5 bases, leaving 9 bases between the germline ends. Germline V CDR1 and CDR2: MNHEY, SMNVEV (reference sequence). CDR3 bases: TGTGCCAGCCAACGCGGAACCGGGGAGCTGTTTTTT. This codes for CASQRGTGELFF.